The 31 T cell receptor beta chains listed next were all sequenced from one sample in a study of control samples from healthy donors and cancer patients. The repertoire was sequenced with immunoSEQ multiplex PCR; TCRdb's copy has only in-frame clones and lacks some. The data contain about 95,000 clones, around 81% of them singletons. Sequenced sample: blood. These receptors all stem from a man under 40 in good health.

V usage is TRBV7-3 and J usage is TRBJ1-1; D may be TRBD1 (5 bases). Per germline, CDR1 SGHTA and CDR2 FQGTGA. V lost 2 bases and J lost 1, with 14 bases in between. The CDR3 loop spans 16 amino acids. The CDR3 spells CASSLSSGLSNTEAFF. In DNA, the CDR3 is TGTGCCAGCAGCTTATCGTCGGGACTTTCGAACACTGAAGCTTTCTTT.

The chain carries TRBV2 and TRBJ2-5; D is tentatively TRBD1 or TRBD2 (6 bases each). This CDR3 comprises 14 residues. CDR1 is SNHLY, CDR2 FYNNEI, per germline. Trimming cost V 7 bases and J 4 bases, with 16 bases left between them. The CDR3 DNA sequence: TGTGCCAGCAATCAACGAGGGGGGAGAGAGACCCAGTACTTC. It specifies CASNQRGGRETQYF.

The CDR3 sequence: CASSLSGVNEKLFF. The CDR3 DNA is TGTGCCAGCAGCCTCAGTGGGGTTAATGAAAAACTGTTTTTT. V is TRBV28 and J is TRBJ1-4; no clear D gene. Germline V lookup: CDR1 MDHEN, CDR2 SYDVKM. The CDR3 consists of 14 residues. V was cut by 6 bases and J by 4 bases, with 12 bases left in between.

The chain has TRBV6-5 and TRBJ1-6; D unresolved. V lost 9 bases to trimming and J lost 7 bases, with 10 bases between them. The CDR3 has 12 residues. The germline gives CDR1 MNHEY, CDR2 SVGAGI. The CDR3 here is CASGRANSPLHF. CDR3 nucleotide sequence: TGTGCCAGTGGCAGAGCAAATTCACCCCTCCACTTT.

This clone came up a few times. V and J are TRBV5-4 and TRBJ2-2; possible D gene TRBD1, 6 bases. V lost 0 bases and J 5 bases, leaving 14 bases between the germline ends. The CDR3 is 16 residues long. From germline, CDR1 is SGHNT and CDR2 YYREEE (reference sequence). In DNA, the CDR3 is TGTGCCAGCAGCTTGGTAGGGGGAGCCTATACCGGGGAGCTGTTTTTT. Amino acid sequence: CASSLVGGAYTGELFF.

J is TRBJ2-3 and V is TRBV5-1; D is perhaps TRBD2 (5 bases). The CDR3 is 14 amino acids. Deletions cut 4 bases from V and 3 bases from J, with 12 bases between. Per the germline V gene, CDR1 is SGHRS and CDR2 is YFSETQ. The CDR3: CASSPGSGTDTQYF. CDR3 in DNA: TGCGCCAGCAGCCCGGGATCGGGGACAGATACGCAGTATTTT.

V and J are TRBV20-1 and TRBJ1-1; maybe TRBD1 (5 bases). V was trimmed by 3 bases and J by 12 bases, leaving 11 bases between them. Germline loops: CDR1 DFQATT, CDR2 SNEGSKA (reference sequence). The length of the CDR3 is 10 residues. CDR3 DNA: TGCAGTGCTAGCGGCAGGGAGACTTTCTTT. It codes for CSASGRETFF.

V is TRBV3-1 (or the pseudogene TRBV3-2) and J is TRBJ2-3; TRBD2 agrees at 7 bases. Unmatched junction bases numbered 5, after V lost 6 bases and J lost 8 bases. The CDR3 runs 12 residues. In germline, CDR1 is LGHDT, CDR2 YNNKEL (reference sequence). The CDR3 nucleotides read TGTGCCAGCAGACAATCGGGGGGTACGCAGTATTTT. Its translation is CASRQSGGTQYF.

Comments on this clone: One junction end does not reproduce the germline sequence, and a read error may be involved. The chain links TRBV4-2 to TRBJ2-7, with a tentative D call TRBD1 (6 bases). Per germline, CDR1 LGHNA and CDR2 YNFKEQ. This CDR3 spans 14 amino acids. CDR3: CASSQERGTHKRDF. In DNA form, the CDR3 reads TGTGCCAGCAGCCAAGAGAGGGGGACCCACAAACGGGACTTC.

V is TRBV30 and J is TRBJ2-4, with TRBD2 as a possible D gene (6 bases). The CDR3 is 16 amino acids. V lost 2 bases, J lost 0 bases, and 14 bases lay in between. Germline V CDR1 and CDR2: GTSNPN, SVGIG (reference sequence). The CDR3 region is CAWSRGREVAKNIQYF. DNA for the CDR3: TGTGCCTGGAGTCGGGGAAGGGAGGTAGCCAAAAACATTCAGTACTTC.

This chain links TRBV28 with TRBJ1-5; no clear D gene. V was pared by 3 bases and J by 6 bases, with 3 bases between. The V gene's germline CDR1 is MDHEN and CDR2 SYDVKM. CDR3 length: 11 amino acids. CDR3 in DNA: TGTGCCAGCAGTTTCGGTCAGCCCCAGCATTTT. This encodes CASSFGQPQHF. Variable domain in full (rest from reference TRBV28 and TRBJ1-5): DVKVTQSSRYLVKRTGEKVFLECVQDMDHENMFWYRQDPGLGLRLIYFSYDVKMKEKGDIPEGYSVSREKKERFSLILESASTNQTSMYLCASSFGQPQHFGDGTRLSIL.

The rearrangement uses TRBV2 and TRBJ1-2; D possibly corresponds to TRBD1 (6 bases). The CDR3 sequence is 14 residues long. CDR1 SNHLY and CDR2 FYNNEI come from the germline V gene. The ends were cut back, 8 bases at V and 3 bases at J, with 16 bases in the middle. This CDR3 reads CASSVVQGYYGYTF. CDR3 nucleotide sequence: TGTGCCAGCTCAGTGGTACAGGGCTACTATGGCTACACCTTC.

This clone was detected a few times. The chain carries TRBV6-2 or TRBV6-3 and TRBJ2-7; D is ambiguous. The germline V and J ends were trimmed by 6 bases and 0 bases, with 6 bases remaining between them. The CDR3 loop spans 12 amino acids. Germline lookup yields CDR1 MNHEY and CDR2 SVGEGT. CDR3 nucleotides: TGTGCCAGCAGCCGATACTCCTACGAGCAGTACTTC. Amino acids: CASSRYSYEQYF.

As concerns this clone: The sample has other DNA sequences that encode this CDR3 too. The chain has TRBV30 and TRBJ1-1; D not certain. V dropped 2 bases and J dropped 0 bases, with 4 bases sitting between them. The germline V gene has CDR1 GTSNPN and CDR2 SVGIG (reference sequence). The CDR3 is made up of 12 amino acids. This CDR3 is CAWSLMNTEAFF. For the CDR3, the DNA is TGTGCCTGGAGTCTCATGAACACTGAAGCTTTCTTT.

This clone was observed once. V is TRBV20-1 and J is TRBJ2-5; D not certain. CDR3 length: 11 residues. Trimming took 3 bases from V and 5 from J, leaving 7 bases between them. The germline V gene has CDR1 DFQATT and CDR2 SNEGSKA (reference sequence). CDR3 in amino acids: CSASLGETQYF. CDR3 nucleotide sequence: TGCAGTGCTAGTTTGGGGGAGACCCAGTACTTC.

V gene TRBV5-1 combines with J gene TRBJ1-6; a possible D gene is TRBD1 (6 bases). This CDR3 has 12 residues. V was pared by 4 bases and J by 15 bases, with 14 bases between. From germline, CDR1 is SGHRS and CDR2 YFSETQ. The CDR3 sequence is CASSRTGNDLHF. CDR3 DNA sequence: TGCGCCAGCAGCAGAACAGGGAATGACCTCCACTTT.

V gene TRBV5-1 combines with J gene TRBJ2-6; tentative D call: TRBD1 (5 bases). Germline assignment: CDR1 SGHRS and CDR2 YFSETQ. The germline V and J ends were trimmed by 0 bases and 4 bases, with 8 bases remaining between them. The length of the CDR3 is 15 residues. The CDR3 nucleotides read TGCGCCAGCAGCTTGGTGGGGCTCGGGGCCAACGTCCTGACTTTC. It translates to CASSLVGLGANVLTF. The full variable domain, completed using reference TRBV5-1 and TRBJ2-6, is KAGVTQTPRYLIKTRGQQVTLSCSPISGHRSVSWYQQTPGQGLQFLFEYFSETQRNKGNFPGRFSGRQFSNSRSEMNVSTLELGDSALYLCASSLVGLGANVLTFGAGSRLTVL.

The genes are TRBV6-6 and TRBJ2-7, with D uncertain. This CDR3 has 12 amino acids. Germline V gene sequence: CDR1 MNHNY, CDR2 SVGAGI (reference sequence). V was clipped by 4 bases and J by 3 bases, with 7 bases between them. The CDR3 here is CASSWADYEQYF. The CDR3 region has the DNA TGTGCCAGCAGTTGGGCAGACTACGAGCAGTACTTC.

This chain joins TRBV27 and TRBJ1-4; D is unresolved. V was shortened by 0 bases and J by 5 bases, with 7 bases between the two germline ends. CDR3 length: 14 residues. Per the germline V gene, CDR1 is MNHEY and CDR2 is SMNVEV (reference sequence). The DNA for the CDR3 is TGTGCCAGCAGTTTATCGAGGATGAATGAAAAACTGTTTTTT. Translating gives CASSLSRMNEKLFF.

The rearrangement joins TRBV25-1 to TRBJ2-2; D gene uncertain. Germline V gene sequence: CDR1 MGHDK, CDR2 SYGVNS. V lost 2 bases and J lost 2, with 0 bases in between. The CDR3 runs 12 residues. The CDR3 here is CASSENTGELFF. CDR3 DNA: TGTGCCAGCAGTGAAAACACCGGGGAGCTGTTTTTT.

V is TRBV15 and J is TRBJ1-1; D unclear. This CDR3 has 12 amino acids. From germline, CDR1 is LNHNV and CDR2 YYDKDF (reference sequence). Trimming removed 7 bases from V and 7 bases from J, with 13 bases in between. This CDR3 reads CATNLDNREAFF. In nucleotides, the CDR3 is TGTGCCACCAACCTAGACAATCGTGAAGCTTTCTTT.

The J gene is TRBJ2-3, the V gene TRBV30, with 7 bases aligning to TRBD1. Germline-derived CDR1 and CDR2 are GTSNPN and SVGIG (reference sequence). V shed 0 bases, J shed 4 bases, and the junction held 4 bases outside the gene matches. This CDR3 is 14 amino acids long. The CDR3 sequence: CAWSVKGAADTQYF. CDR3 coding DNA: TGTGCCTGGAGTGTAAAGGGGGCCGCAGATACGCAGTATTTT.

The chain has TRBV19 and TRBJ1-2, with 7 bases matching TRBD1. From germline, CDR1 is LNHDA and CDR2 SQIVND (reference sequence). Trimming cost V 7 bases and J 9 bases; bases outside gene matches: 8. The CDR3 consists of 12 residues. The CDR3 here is CASKGTESSYTF. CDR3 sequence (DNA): TGTGCCAGTAAAGGGACAGAGAGCAGCTACACCTTC.

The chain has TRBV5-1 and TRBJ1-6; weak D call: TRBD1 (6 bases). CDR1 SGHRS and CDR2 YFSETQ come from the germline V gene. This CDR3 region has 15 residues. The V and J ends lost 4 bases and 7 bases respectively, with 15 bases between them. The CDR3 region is CASSPAGHENSPLHF. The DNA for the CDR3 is TGCGCCAGCAGCCCGGCGGGACACGAAAATTCACCCCTCCACTTT.

CDR3 region: CASSPVAVSTDTQYF. The CDR3 DNA sequence: TGTGCCAGCAGCCCCGTGGCGGTTAGCACAGATACGCAGTATTTT. The chain links TRBV6-5 to TRBJ2-3; D unresolved. Trimming removed 6 bases from V and 0 bases from J, with 13 bases in between. Germline V gives CDR1 MNHEY, CDR2 SVGAGI. The CDR3 is 15 residues long.

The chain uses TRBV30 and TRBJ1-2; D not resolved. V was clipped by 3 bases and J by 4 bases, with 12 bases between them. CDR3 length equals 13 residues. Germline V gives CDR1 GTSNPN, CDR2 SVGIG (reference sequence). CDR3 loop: CAWRRTGTYGYTF. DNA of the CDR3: TGTGCCTGGAGGAGGACGGGAACCTATGGCTACACCTTC.

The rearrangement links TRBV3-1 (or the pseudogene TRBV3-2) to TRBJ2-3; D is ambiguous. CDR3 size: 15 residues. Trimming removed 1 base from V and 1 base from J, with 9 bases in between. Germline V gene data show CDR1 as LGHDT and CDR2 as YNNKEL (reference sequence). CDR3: CASSQVSSGTDTQYF. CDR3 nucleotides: TGTGCCAGCAGCCAAGTTTCTTCGGGCACAGATACGCAGTATTTT.

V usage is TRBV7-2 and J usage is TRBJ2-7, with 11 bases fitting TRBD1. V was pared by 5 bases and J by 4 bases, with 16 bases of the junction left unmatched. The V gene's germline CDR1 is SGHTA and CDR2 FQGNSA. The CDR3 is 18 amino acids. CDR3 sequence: CASSARRQPGTGGYEQYF. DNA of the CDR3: TGTGCCAGCAGCGCCAGACGTCAGCCCGGGACAGGGGGATACGAGCAGTACTTC.

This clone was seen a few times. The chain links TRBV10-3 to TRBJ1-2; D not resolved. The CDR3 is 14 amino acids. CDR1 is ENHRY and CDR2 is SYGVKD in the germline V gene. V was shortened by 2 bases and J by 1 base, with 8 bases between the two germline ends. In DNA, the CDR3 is TGTGCCATCAGTGAGAGCAGATTTAACTATGGCTACACCTTC. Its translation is CAISESRFNYGYTF.

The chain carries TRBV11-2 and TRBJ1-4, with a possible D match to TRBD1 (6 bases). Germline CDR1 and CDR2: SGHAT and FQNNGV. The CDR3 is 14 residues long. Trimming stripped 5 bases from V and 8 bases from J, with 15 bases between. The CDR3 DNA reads TGTGCCAGCAGCCTACAGGGACCGGGGGAAAAACTGTTTTTT. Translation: CASSLQGPGEKLFF. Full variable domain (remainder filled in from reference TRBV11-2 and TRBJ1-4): EAGVAQSPRYKIIEKRQSVAFWCNPISGHATLYWYQQILGQGPKLLIQFQNNGVVDDSQLPKDRFSAERLKGVDSTLKIQPAKLEDSAVYLCASSLQGPGEKLFFGSGTQLSVL.

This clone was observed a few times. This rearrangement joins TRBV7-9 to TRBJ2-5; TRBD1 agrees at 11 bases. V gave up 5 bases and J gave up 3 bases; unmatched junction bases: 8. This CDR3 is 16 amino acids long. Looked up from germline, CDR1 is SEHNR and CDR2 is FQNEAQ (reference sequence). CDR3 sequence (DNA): TGTGCCAGCAGCCGGACAGGGGGCGGACTAGAAGAGACCCAGTACTTC. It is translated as CASSRTGGGLEETQYF.